The TCR beta chain described here comes from a study of post-analysis software for immune sequencing data. For the study at large: Relapsing-remitting, secondary progressive and progressive-relapsing forms made up the multiple sclerosis disease courses.

Overall study findings and caveats: Co-batched samples clustered tightly together by F measure. The study found significantly lower normalized Chao1 diversity in multiple sclerosis patients than in controls. In patients, about 5 TRBV segments were more frequent than in controls, with TRBV5-6, TRBV5-1 and TRBV20-1 among them.

Trimming cost V 2 bases and J 5 bases; bases outside gene matches: 4. CDR3 length equals 15 residues. The V gene's germline CDR1 is SGHTA and CDR2 FQGTGA. Of note for this clonotype: Its specificity is unknown.

The authors incorporated unique molecular identifiers into the TCR beta cDNA libraries. cDNA molecules numbering roughly 500,000 came from around 0.96 to 9.9 million T cells. TCRdb recomputed calls from the PCR reads with MiXCR, one row per CDR3 protein. This table holds about 400,000 distinct CDR3 sequences, approximately 33% found once. The clonotype comes from a girl under 18 with multiple sclerosis. The chain links TRBV7-3 to TRBJ2-5, with 11 bases aligning to TRBD1. Sequencing was performed on blood. CDR3 bases: TGTGCCAGCAGCTTAGGGACAGGGGGAACGGAGACCCAGTACTTC. Its protein is CASSLGTGGTETQYF.